The 21 T cell receptor beta chains below come from one sample, sequenced in a study of T-cell reconstitution after alpha-beta-depleted transplantation in children (dated by TCRdb to 2016 to 2017). The library was made by PCR. The sequencer was an Illumina HiSeq 2500. To normalize quantification of the TCRbeta repertoire, the TCR libraries were built with molecular barcoding that relied on unique molecular identifiers. TCRdb handled the public reads itself, with Q25 trimming in fastp and clone calling in MiXCR, and kept productive beta chains. CDR3 protein duplicates are merged, each entry listing the most common genes and DNA. The sample profile shows a few hundred thousand distinct CDR3 sequences; roughly 13% of them were found once. The biggest ten clones account for 2% to 2.5% of the sample. Explained via the paper, the treatment or condition label denotes: allogeneic hematopoietic cell transplantation with graft depleted of TCRalphabeta T cells and CD19 B cells.

The material sequenced was PBMCs, mostly from graft donor cells, taken 360 days after TCRalphabeta/CD19-depleted stem cell transplant. Every receptor here comes from a male patient under 18 who had a stem cell transplant for acute myeloid leukemia, so the T cells may come from the graft donor.

This clonotype was detected ten times or more. The genes are TRBV4-2 and TRBJ2-2, with D possibly TRBD1 on 5 matching bases. V gave up 0 bases and J gave up 3 bases, with 11 bases separating them. This CDR3 has 16 residues. The germline V gene has CDR1 LGHNA and CDR2 YNFKEQ. The CDR3 here is CASSQDRTGDTGELFF. Written as DNA, the CDR3 is TGTGCCAGCAGCCAAGACAGAACAGGAGACACCGGGGAGCTGTTTTTT.

The V gene is TRBV4-3, the J gene TRBJ2-7; either TRBD1 or TRBD2 may supply D (5 bases each). In germline, CDR1 is LGHNA, CDR2 YSLEER. Trimming stripped 0 bases from V and 0 bases from J, with 12 bases between. The CDR3 length is 16 residues. CDR3 DNA sequence: TGCGCCAGCAGCCAAGATGGGGGACCCTCCTCCTACGAGCAGTACTTC. It is translated as CASSQDGGPSSYEQYF.

This clonotype was detected many times. The chain has TRBV7-2 and TRBJ2-2; D unclear. V lost 4 bases, J lost 5 bases, and 17 bases lay in between. The CDR3 totals 16 residues. CDR1 is SGHTA, CDR2 FQGNSA, per germline. CDR3 region: CASSSALQVQTGELFF. As DNA, the CDR3 is TGTGCCAGCAGCTCCGCTCTTCAGGTTCAGACCGGGGAGCTGTTTTTT.

This chain links TRBV28 with TRBJ2-5, with a possible D match to TRBD2 (5 bases). Germline lookup yields CDR1 MDHEN and CDR2 SYDVKM. With 3 bases removed from V and 5 bases from J, the gap between germline ends came to 13 bases. This CDR3 has 14 amino acids. The CDR3 is CASSLRGRWETQYF. The DNA for the CDR3 is TGTGCCAGCAGTTTGAGAGGGCGGTGGGAGACCCAGTACTTC.

This clonotype was found many times. J is TRBJ2-7 and V is TRBV7-2; 11 nucleotides match TRBD2. J gave up 4 bases and V 3 bases, and 5 bases lay outside the gene matches. This CDR3 is 15 amino acids long. In germline, CDR1 is SGHTA, CDR2 FQGNSA. The CDR3 DNA sequence: TGTGCCAGCAGCTTTGGCCTAGCGGGAGGTTACGAGCAGTACTTC. Translating gives CASSFGLAGGYEQYF.

CDR3 coding DNA: TGCAGCGTTCGAAGATCGAGTGTGAACACTGAAGCTTTCTTT. Its translation: CSVRRSSVNTEAFF. V is TRBV29-1 and J is TRBJ1-1; D is undetermined. The V and J ends lost 5 bases and 0 bases respectively, with 13 bases between them. Per the germline V gene, CDR1 is SQVTM and CDR2 is ANQGSEA. The CDR3 has 14 amino acids.

This clonotype was found many times. The chain has TRBV4-2 and TRBJ2-1, with 11 bases lining up with TRBD1. The germline gives CDR1 LGHNA, CDR2 YNFKEQ. With 0 bases clipped from V and 8 bases from J, the junction kept 12 bases outside the gene matches. This CDR3 spans 18 amino acids. The CDR3 loop is CASSQDVVGQGALHEQFF. CDR3 nucleotides: TGTGCCAGCAGCCAAGATGTCGTAGGACAGGGGGCGCTGCATGAGCAGTTCTTC.

This clonotype was found a few times. This chain links TRBV7-2 with TRBJ2-1; D gene ambiguous. The V end lost 2 bases, the J end lost 0 bases, and 8 bases lay between the germline ends. Germline CDR1 and CDR2: SGHTA and FQGNSA. The CDR3 has 15 residues. The CDR3 DNA is TGTGCCAGCAGCTTACTCTGGAGCTCCTACAATGAGCAGTTCTTC. As protein: CASSLLWSSYNEQFF.

This clonotype was counted between two and nine times. The chain uses TRBV2 and TRBJ2-5, with TRBD2 as a possible D gene (7 bases). This CDR3 region has 13 residues. The germline V gene encodes CDR1 SNHLY and CDR2 FYNNEI. Trimming removed 6 bases from V and 13 bases from J, with 21 bases in between. In DNA form, the CDR3 reads TGTGCCAGCAGCGGGACTACAGGGTTTTTTGTGTACTTC. Its translation is CASSGTTGFFVYF.

The chain employs TRBV6-2 or TRBV6-3 and TRBJ2-1, with D perhaps TRBD1 (5 bases). V shed 5 bases and J shed 0 bases, with 17 bases lying between them. Germline lookup yields CDR1 MNHEY and CDR2 SVGEGT. The CDR3 runs 17 residues. The CDR3, as DNA: TGTGCCAGCAGTCCCCACAGGATCTACTCCTCCTACAATGAGCAGTTCTTC. It encodes CASSPHRIYSSYNEQFF.

This clonotype was picked up one time. The rearrangement joins TRBV5-1 to TRBJ2-5, with unresolved D. The CDR3 extends over 20 amino acids. Germline assignment: CDR1 SGHRS and CDR2 YFSETQ. Trimming removed 2 bases at V and 2 bases at J, with 28 bases between. As DNA, the CDR3 is TGCGCCAGCAGCTTCTATACCCTCCCTTACACGGACGATTTACAAGAGACCCAGTACTTC. This gives the protein CASSFYTLPYTDDLQETQYF.

V and J are TRBV6-1 and TRBJ2-7; 7 bases align to TRBD1. The length of the CDR3 is 13 residues. Germline CDR1 is MNHNS and CDR2 is SASEGT. Unmatched junction bases numbered 5, after V lost 6 bases and J lost 3 bases. The CDR3 protein is CASRKGTDYEQYF. The CDR3 DNA follows: TGTGCCAGCAGAAAGGGGACAGACTACGAGCAGTACTTC.

This clonotype came up a few times. This chain links TRBV18 with TRBJ2-3; either TRBD1 or TRBD2 may supply D (5 bases each). V was shortened by 1 base and J by 3 bases, with 17 bases between the two germline ends. There are 17 residues in the CDR3. Germline CDR1 and CDR2: KGHSH and LQKENI. DNA of the CDR3: TGTGCCAGCTCACCACGTTTGGGACCCAGAACTACAGATACGCAGTATTTT. As protein: CASSPRLGPRTTDTQYF.

The J gene is TRBJ2-1, the V gene TRBV3-1; 14 bases match TRBD2. Trimming removed 3 bases from V and 7 bases from J; junction bases left unmatched: 5. There are 16 residues in the CDR3. The germline gives CDR1 LGHDT, CDR2 YNNKEL (reference sequence). The CDR3 region has the DNA TGTGCCAGCAGCCAGCGGGGACTAGCGGGAGTTAATGAGCAGTTCTTC. Encoded protein: CASSQRGLAGVNEQFF.

The V and J genes are TRBV13 and TRBJ2-3, with 8 bases fitting TRBD2. The V gene end was trimmed by 1 base and the J gene end by 1 base; junction bases not matched to a gene: 4. The length of the CDR3 is 16 residues. Germline V gene data show CDR1 as PRHDT and CDR2 as FYEKMQ (reference sequence). This CDR3 is CASSLVSGTRTDTQYF. The CDR3 DNA sequence: TGTGCCAGCAGCTTAGTTAGCGGGACTCGCACAGATACGCAGTATTTT.

This clonotype occurred many times. V and J are TRBV20-1 and TRBJ2-3; possible D gene TRBD1, 5 bases. Germline assignment: CDR1 DFQATT and CDR2 SNEGSKA (reference sequence). The CDR3 spans 13 residues. The V and J ends lost 2 bases and 4 bases respectively, with 10 bases between them. CDR3 protein: CSARRQGADTQYF. The CDR3 bases are TGCAGTGCTAGACGGCAGGGCGCAGATACGCAGTATTTT.

J is TRBJ2-1 and V is TRBV5-1; 9 bases are a match to TRBD1. The CDR3 is made up of 13 amino acids. The V and J ends lost 4 bases and 12 bases, in that order; junction bases with no gene match: 8. Looked up from germline, CDR1 is SGHRS and CDR2 is YFSETQ. CDR3 in DNA: TGCGCCAGCAGCCGGACAGGGGCCGGGGGGCAGTTCTTC. Amino acids: CASSRTGAGGQFF.

This clonotype was seen ten or more times. The rearrangement links TRBV29-1 to TRBJ2-7, with D possibly being TRBD2 (6 bases). The V end was cut by 5 bases, the J end by 2 bases, with 19 bases between. Germline V gives CDR1 SQVTM, CDR2 ANQGSEA. The CDR3 has 15 residues. CDR3 sequence (DNA): TGCAGCGTTAAGGGGACTCTCCCCCGGGCCTACGAGCAGTACTTC. Translation gives CSVKGTLPRAYEQYF.

The sample holds many counts of this clonotype. The J gene is TRBJ2-6, the V gene TRBV25-1, with D unresolved. The CDR3 loop spans 15 amino acids. Germline CDR1 reads MGHDK; CDR2 reads SYGVNS. V dropped 1 base and J dropped 0 bases, with 4 bases sitting between them. Here the CDR3 DNA reads TGTGCCAGCAGTGAATTCACCTCTGGGGCCAACGTCCTGACTTTC. Amino acids: CASSEFTSGANVLTF. The full variable domain, completed using reference TRBV25-1 and TRBJ2-6, is EADIYQTPRYLVIGTGKKITLECSQTMGHDKMYWYQQDPGMELHLIHYSYGVNSTEKGDLSSESTVSRIRTEHFPLTLESARPSHTSQYLCASSEFTSGANVLTFGAGSRLTVL.

This sequence joins TRBV25-1 and TRBJ2-7; D might be TRBD2 (5 bases). This CDR3 has 17 amino acids. The V gene lost 3 bases and the J gene lost 5 bases, with 23 bases spanning the gap. The germline CDR1 and CDR2 sequences are MGHDK and SYGVNS. In DNA form, the CDR3 reads TGTGCCAGCAGTGATCATCTAGAGGGCCGATCCTTGGACGAGCAGTACTTC. It yields the protein CASSDHLEGRSLDEQYF.

This clonotype was recorded a few times. The chain combines TRBV10-3 with TRBJ1-1; unclear D gene. V was clipped by 10 bases and J by 4 bases, with 13 bases between them. This CDR3 is built from 12 residues. Germline lookup yields CDR1 ENHRY and CDR2 SYGVKD. CDR3 in DNA: TGTGCCAGCGCCCCCGAGGGCACTGAAGCTTTCTTT. Translation gives CASAPEGTEAFF.